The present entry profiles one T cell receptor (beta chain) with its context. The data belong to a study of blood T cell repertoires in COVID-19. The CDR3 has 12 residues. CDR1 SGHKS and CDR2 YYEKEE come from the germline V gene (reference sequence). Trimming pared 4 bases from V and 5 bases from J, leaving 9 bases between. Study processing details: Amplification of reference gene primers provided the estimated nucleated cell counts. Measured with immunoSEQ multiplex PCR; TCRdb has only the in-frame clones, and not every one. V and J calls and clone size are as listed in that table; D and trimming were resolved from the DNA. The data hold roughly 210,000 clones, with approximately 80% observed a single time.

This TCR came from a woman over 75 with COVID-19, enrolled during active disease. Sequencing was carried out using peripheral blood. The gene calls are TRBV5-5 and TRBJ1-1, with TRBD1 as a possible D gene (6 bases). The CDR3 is CASSAQGTEAFF. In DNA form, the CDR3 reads TGTGCCAGCAGCGCGCAGGGGACTGAAGCTTTCTTT.